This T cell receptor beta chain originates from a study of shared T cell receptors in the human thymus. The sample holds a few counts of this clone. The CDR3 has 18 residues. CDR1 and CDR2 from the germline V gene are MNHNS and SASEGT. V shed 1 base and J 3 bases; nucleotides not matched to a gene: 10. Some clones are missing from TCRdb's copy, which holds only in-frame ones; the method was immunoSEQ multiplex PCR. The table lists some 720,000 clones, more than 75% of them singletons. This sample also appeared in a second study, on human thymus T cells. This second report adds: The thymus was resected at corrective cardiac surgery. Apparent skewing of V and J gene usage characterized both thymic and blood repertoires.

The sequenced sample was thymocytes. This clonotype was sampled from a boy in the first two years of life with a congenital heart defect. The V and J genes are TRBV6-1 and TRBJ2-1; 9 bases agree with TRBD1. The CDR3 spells CASSEGNRGPGNYNEQFF. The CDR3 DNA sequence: TGTGCCAGCAGTGAAGGGAACAGGGGGCCGGGGAACTACAATGAGCAGTTCTTC.